Presented here are 18 T cell receptor beta chains from one specimen sequenced in a study of human T cells and chemical hapten exposure. TCRdb reanalysed the RACE reads using MiXCR and keeps one entry per CDR3 protein. The sample lists 250,000 or so distinct CDR3 sequences; around 7% were seen once. Time point specified: pre-sensitization, week 0. Treatment noted: therapeutic diphenylcyclopropenone sensitization with weekly scalp DPC. The sample in question was whole blood, obtained in connection with sensitization to the hapten diphenylcyclopropenone (DPC). The receptors come from a man aged 18 to 30 with alopecia areata. Some clones in this sample may be carry-over from other donors' samples.

This clonotype was counted only a few times. The chain links TRBV12-3 or TRBV12-4 to TRBJ2-3; TRBD2 agrees at 14 bases. V trimming: 5 bases; J trimming: 6 bases; junction bases outside the gene matches: 10. CDR3 length: 17 residues. The CDR3 spells CASSRLERTSGGDTQYF. DNA of the CDR3: TGTGCCAGCAGTCGGCTGGAAAGGACTAGCGGGGGGGATACGCAGTATTTT.

The chain recombines TRBV10-3 with TRBJ2-7; perhaps TRBD1 as D (6 bases). The CDR3 contains 13 residues. The V and J ends lost 4 bases and 7 bases respectively, with 14 bases between them. Germline V gene sequence: CDR1 ENHRY, CDR2 SYGVKD. The CDR3 reads CAISVEGGKEQYV. DNA of the CDR3: TGTGCCATCAGTGTTGAAGGGGGAAAGGAGCAGTACGTC.

This clonotype was recorded a few times. This rearrangement joins TRBV27 to TRBJ1-6; 9 positions agree with TRBD1. CDR1 is MNHEY and CDR2 is SMNVEV in the germline V gene (reference sequence). The CDR3 consists of 16 residues. The J segment lost 5 bases and the V segment lost 6 bases, leaving 8 bases of the junction unmatched. The CDR3 DNA reads TGTGCCAGCAGGGAAGGACAGGGGTGGAATAATTCACCCCTCCACTTT. The encoded protein is CASREGQGWNNSPLHF.

This clonotype was seen a handful of times. V and J are TRBV27 and TRBJ2-1; the D is unclear. CDR3 length: 14 amino acids. With 1 base removed from V and 0 bases from J, the gap between germline ends came to 4 bases. From germline, CDR1 is MNHEY and CDR2 SMNVEV (reference sequence). The CDR3 is CASSLLLSYNEQFF. The CDR3 nucleotides are TGTGCCAGCAGTTTATTACTCTCCTACAATGAGCAGTTCTTC.

In its sample, this clonotype was seen a few times. The gene calls are TRBV28 and TRBJ1-2; 7 nucleotides agree with TRBD1. With 5 bases clipped from V and 5 bases from J, the junction kept 8 bases outside the gene matches. Germline V gives CDR1 MDHEN, CDR2 SYDVKM. The CDR3 is made up of 14 amino acids. The chain's CDR3 is CASSPGDSRYGYTF. CDR3 nucleotides: TGTGCCAGCAGTCCTGGGGACAGTCGATATGGCTACACCTTC.

A few counts support this clonotype. The V gene is TRBV6-1, the J gene TRBJ1-1, with TRBD1 matching 10 bases. CDR1 and CDR2 (germline): MNHNS, SASEGT. Trimming at V came to 5 bases and at J to 1 base, leaving 4 bases not matched to a gene. The CDR3 consists of 15 residues. CDR3 coding DNA: TGTGCCAGCAGTCAGAGGGACAGGGGGAACACTGAAGCTTTCTTT. It codes for CASSQRDRGNTEAFF.

CDR3 sequence reads: CASSFMRTDYGYTF. The CDR3 nucleotides read TGTGCCAGCAGCTTTATGCGGACGGACTATGGCTACACCTTC. This chain uses TRBV5-5 with TRBJ1-2; D ambiguous. V was cut by 2 bases and J by 3 bases, with 11 bases left in between. CDR1 and CDR2 (germline): SGHKS, YYEKEE (reference sequence). The CDR3 covers 14 residues.

V gene TRBV2 combines with J gene TRBJ2-1; D call uncertain. This CDR3 has 13 amino acids. V lost 6 bases and J lost 7, with 13 bases in between. Germline V gene sequence: CDR1 SNHLY, CDR2 FYNNEI. The CDR3: CASSYIGSNEQFF. Written as DNA, the CDR3 is TGTGCCAGCAGCTATATAGGGTCTAATGAGCAGTTCTTC.

This clonotype was recorded many times. This chain connects TRBV6-2 or TRBV6-3 to TRBJ2-1, with D possibly matching TRBD2 (5 bases). The CDR3 consists of 15 residues. CDR1 is MNHEY and CDR2 is SVGEGT in the germline V gene. Deletions cut 10 bases from V and 1 base from J, with 17 bases between. DNA of the CDR3: TGTGCCACATCGGCTAGCTACATATCCTACAATGAGCAGTTCTTC. Protein product: CATSASYISYNEQFF.

This clonotype came up many times. This rearrangement joins TRBV20-1 to TRBJ2-7, with 9 bases matching TRBD1. J gave up 3 bases and V 5 bases, and 5 bases lay outside the gene matches. CDR3 length: 13 residues. CDR1 DFQATT and CDR2 SNEGSKA come from the germline V gene (reference sequence). The CDR3 spells CSALGGQGYEQYV. CDR3 sequence (DNA): TGCAGTGCTTTGGGGGGACAGGGCTACGAGCAGTACGTC.

This clonotype has at least ten counts. The chain has TRBV10-3 and TRBJ2-3; D ambiguous. The germline V gene encodes CDR1 ENHRY and CDR2 SYGVKD. Trimming stripped 4 bases from V and 6 bases from J, with 14 bases between. The CDR3 consists of 14 residues. The CDR3: CAISGRLSRDTQYF. In DNA, the CDR3 is TGTGCCATCAGTGGTAGGCTCAGTAGGGATACGCAGTATTTT.

This clonotype was recorded a few times. This rearrangement joins TRBV6-5 to TRBJ2-1; perhaps TRBD1 as D (5 bases). Trimming shortened V by 7 bases and J by 6 bases, and 13 bases separated the two germline ends. Germline V lookup: CDR1 MNHEY, CDR2 SVGAGI. The CDR3 spans 13 residues. The CDR3 DNA reads as TGTGCCAGCAAGCAACAGGTACCCAATGAGCAGTTCTTC. Amino acids: CASKQQVPNEQFF.

This clonotype was observed a few times. The chain links TRBV6-1 to TRBJ2-1; D is perhaps TRBD1 (5 bases). Germline loops: CDR1 MNHNS, CDR2 SASEGT. The CDR3 is made up of 13 amino acids. The germline V and J ends were trimmed by 3 bases and 4 bases, with 7 bases remaining between them. The CDR3 protein is CASSDRAYNEQFF. The CDR3 DNA reads TGTGCCAGCAGTGACAGGGCTTACAATGAGCAGTTCTTC.

This chain connects TRBV27 to TRBJ2-5, with 8 bases lining up with TRBD1. V lost 3 bases to trimming and J lost 2 bases; unmatched junction nucleotides: 5. This CDR3 region has 15 residues. Germline values: CDR1 MNHEY, CDR2 SMNVEV (reference sequence). Here the CDR3 reads CASSFGQGLQETQYF. CDR3 bases: TGTGCCAGCAGTTTCGGACAGGGCCTGCAAGAGACCCAGTACTTC.

This clonotype was found a few times. The chain joins TRBV7-9 to TRBJ1-5, with unresolved D. The germline V gene has CDR1 SEHNR and CDR2 FQNEAQ (reference sequence). The CDR3 runs 14 residues. Trimming pared 5 bases from V and 1 base from J, leaving 9 bases between. The CDR3 region has the DNA TGTGCCAGCAGCCCCGGATTCAGCAATCAGCCCCAGCATTTT. Its translation is CASSPGFSNQPQHF.

At least ten counts were recorded for this clonotype. The chain combines TRBV6-4 with TRBJ2-1, with 10 bases lining up with TRBD2. The CDR3 covers 14 residues. With 4 bases clipped from V and 3 bases from J, the junction kept 0 bases outside the gene matches. Germline values: CDR1 MRHNA, CDR2 SNTAGT. The CDR3 coding sequence is TGTGCCAGCAGTGGACTAGCGGGCTACAATGAGCAGTTCTTC. Amino acids: CASSGLAGYNEQFF.

This clonotype was seen a few times. The chain links TRBV27 to TRBJ2-3, with TRBD2 identical over 8 bases. V dropped 4 bases and J dropped 6; count of bases not matched to a gene: 9. CDR3 size: 15 residues. The germline V gene encodes CDR1 MNHEY and CDR2 SMNVEV (reference sequence). The CDR3 DNA follows: TGTGCCAGCAGTTGGATGGGACTAGTGAGGGATACGCAGTATTTT. This sequence encodes CASSWMGLVRDTQYF.

This clonotype was observed at least ten times. V is TRBV7-2 and J is TRBJ1-5; 7 nucleotides align to TRBD1. V gave up 5 bases and J gave up 2 bases; unmatched junction bases: 3. This CDR3 contains 14 residues. Germline CDR1 reads SGHTA; CDR2 reads FQGNSA. CDR3: CASSRGQGNQPQHF. In DNA form, the CDR3 reads TGTGCCAGCAGCCGCGGACAGGGCAATCAGCCCCAGCATTTT.